This T cell receptor beta chain was sequenced for a study of T cells in Graves' hyperthyroidism and ophthalmopathy. For the study at large: Peripheral blood was drawn at first diagnosis, prior to all treatment.

Trimming pared 3 bases from V and 7 bases from J, leaving 18 bases between. Germline V gives CDR1 LNHDA, CDR2 SQIVND (reference sequence). This CDR3 spans 15 amino acids. As to this clonotype: What it binds is unknown.

What was amplified from RNA transcripts were TCR beta CDR3 regions. HTBI primers drove first-round RT-PCR of the TCR CDR3. TCRdb re-called the multiplex PCR reads through MiXCR, storing one row per CDR3 protein. Here the sample spans around 350,000 distinct CDR3 sequences, about a fifth being singletons. Study outcomes and limitations: Model predictions of ophthalmopathy came a median approximately 6.5 months before onset. In the blood, most expanded thyroid clonotypes above 0.001 appeared as well.

The rearrangement uses TRBV19 and TRBJ1-2; D remains ambiguous. The TCR originated in a woman between 18 and 29 years old with Graves' hyperthyroidism. Sample: blood. The CDR3 region is CASSIPGGSGGGYTF. CDR3 coding DNA: TGTGCCAGTAGTATTCCCGGCGGTTCAGGCGGTGGCTACACCTTC.